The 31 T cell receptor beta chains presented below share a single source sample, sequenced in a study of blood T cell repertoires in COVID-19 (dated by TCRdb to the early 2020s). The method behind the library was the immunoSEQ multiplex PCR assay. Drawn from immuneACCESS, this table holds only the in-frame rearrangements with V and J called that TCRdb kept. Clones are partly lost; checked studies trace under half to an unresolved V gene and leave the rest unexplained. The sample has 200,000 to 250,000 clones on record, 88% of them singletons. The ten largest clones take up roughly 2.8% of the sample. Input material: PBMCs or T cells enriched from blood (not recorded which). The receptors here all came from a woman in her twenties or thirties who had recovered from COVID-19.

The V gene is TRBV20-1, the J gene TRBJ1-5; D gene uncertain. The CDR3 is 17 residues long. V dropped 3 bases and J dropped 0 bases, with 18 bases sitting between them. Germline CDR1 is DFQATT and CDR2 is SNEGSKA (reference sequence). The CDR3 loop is CSASFFFGRYSNQPQHF. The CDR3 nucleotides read TGCAGTGCTAGTTTCTTTTTCGGGAGGTATAGCAATCAGCCCCAGCATTTT.

The CDR3 spells CASSQRVPHSLTGETQYF. CDR3 sequence (DNA): TGTGCCAGCAGCCAAAGAGTACCCCACTCTCTTACGGGGGAGACCCAGTACTTC. The J gene is TRBJ2-5, the V gene TRBV4-2, with D perhaps matching TRBD2 (5 bases). CDR3 length: 18 residues. CDR1 is LGHNA and CDR2 is YNFKEQ in the germline V gene. Trimming pared 2 bases from V and 5 bases from J, leaving 24 bases between.

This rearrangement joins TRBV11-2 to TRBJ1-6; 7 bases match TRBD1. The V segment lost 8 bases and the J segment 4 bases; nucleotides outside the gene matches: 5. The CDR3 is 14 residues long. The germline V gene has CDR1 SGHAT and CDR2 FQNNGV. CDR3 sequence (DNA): TGTGCCAGCTCCCGGGACAGTTATAATTCACCCCTCCACTTT. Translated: CASSRDSYNSPLHF. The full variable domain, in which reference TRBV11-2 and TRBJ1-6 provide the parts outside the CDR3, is EAGVAQSPRYKIIEKRQSVAFWCNPISGHATLYWYQQILGQGPKLLIQFQNNGVVDDSQLPKDRFSAERLKGVDSTLKIQPAKLEDSAVYLCASSRDSYNSPLHFGNGTRLTVT.

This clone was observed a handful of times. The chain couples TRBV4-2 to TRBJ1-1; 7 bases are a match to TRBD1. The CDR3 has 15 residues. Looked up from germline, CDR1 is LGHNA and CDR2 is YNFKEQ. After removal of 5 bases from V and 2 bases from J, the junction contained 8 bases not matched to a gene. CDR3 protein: CASSSSTGSNTEAFF. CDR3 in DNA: TGTGCCAGCAGCAGCTCGACAGGGTCTAACACTGAAGCTTTCTTT.

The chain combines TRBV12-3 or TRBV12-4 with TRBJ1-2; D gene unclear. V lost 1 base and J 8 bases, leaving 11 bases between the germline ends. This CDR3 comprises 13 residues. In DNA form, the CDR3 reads TGTGCCAGCAGTTTAGACTCCGAGCGGGGCTACACCTTC. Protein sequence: CASSLDSERGYTF.

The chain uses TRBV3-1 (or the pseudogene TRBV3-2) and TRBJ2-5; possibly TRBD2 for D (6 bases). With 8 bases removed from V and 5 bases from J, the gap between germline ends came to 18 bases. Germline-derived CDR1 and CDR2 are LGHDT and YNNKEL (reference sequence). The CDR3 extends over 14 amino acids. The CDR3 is CASPPRGFHETQYF. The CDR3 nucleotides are TGTGCCAGCCCCCCCCGGGGGTTCCACGAGACCCAGTACTTC.

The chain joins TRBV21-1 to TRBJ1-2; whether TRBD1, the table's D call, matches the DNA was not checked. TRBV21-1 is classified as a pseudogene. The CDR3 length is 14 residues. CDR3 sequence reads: CASSRGGTGKGYTF. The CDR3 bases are TGTGCCAGCAGCAGAGGGGGGACAGGGAAGGGCTACACCTTC.

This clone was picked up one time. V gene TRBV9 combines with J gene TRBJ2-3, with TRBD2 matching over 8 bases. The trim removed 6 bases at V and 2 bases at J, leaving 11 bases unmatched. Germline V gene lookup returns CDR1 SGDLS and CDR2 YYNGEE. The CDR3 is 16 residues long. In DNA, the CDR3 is TGTGCCAGCACCCCATATAGCGGGGCTACCACAGATACGCAGTATTTT. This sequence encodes CASTPYSGATTDTQYF.

CDR3 amino acids: CASSDHGGGDYEQYF. The DNA of the CDR3 is TGTGCCAGCAGTGATCACGGGGGGGGAGACTACGAGCAGTACTTC. This chain links TRBV6-6 with TRBJ2-7; 8 bases are a match to TRBD2. Trimming took 5 bases from V and 3 from J; bases not matched to a gene: 9. The CDR3 has 15 residues. Germline-derived CDR1 and CDR2 are MNHNY and SVGAGI (reference sequence).

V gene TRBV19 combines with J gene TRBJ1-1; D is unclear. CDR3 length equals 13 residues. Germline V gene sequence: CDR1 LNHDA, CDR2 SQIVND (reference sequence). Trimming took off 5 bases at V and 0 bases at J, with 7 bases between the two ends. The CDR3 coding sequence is TGTGCCAGTAGTCCGTACATGAACACTGAAGCTTTCTTT. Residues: CASSPYMNTEAFF.

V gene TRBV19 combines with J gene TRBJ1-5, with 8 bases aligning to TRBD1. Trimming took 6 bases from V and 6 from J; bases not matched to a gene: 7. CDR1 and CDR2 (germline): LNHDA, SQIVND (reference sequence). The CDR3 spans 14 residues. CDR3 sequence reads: CASRTSGGSQPQHF. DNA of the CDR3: TGTGCCAGTAGAACCTCAGGGGGCTCTCAGCCCCAGCATTTT.

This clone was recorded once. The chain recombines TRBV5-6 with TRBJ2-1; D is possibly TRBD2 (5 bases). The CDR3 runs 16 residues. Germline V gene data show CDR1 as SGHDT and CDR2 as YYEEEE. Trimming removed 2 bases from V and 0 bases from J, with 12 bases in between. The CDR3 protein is CASSFSTGNSYNEQFF. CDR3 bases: TGTGCCAGCAGCTTTTCTACGGGGAACTCCTACAATGAGCAGTTCTTC.

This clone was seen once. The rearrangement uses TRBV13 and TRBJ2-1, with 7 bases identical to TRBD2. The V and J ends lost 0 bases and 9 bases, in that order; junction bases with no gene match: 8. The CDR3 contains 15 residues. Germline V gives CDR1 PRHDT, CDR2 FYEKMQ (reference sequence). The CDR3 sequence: CASSLGVAGATEQFF. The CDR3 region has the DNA TGTGCCAGCAGCTTAGGAGTGGCGGGAGCCACTGAGCAGTTCTTC.

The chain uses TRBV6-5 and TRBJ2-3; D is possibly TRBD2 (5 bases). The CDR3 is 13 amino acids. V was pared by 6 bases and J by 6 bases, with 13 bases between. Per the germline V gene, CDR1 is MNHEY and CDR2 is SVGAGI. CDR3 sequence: CASSSLRGDTQYF. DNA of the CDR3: TGTGCCAGCAGCAGCCTACGGGGTGATACGCAGTATTTT.

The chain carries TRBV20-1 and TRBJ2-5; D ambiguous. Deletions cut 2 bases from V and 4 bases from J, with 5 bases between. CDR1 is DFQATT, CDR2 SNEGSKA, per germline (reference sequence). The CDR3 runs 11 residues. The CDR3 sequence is CSARLPETQYF. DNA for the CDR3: TGCAGTGCTAGACTCCCAGAGACCCAGTACTTC.

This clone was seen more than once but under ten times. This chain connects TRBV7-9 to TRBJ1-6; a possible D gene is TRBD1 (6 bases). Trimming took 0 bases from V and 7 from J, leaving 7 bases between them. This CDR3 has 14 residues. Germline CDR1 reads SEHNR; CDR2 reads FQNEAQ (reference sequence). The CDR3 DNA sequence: TGTGCCAGCAGCTTAGCGGACAGCAATTCACCCCTCCACTTT. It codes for CASSLADSNSPLHF.

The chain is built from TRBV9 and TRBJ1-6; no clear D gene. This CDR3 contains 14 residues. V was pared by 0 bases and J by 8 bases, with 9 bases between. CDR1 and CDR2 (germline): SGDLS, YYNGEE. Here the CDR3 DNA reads TGTGCCAGCAGCGTAGCGGGGTGGGATTCACCCCTCCACTTT. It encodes CASSVAGWDSPLHF.

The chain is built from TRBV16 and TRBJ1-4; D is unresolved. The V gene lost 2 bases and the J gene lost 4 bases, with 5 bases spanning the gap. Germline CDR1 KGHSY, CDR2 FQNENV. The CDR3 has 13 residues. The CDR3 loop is CASSQLNNEKLFF. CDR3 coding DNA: TGTGCCAGCAGCCAACTTAATAATGAAAAACTGTTTTTT.

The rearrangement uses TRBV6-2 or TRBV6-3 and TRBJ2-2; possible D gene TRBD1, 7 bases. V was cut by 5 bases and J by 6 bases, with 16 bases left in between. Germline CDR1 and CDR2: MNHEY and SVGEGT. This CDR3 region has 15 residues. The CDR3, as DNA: TGTGCCAGCAGTCACTACCAGGGGGGAGCCGGGGAGCTGTTTTTT. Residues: CASSHYQGGAGELFF.

CDR3 sequence reads: CASSIGQLQPQHF. In DNA, the CDR3 is TGTGCCAGTAGTATTGGGCAGTTACAGCCCCAGCATTTT. This chain links TRBV19 with TRBJ1-5, with no clear D. The CDR3 spans 13 residues. V was trimmed by 3 bases and J by 7 bases, leaving 10 bases between them. Germline V gives CDR1 LNHDA, CDR2 SQIVND (reference sequence).

The CDR3 protein is CASSLGGRAVTQYF. Written as DNA, the CDR3 is TGTGCCAGCAGCTTAGGAGGGCGGGCGGTGACCCAGTACTTC. The chain employs TRBV7-9 and TRBJ2-5; D may be TRBD2 (5 bases). CDR1 is SEHNR, CDR2 FQNEAQ, per germline (reference sequence). V was trimmed by 1 base and J by 7 bases, leaving 13 bases between them. The CDR3 is made up of 14 amino acids.

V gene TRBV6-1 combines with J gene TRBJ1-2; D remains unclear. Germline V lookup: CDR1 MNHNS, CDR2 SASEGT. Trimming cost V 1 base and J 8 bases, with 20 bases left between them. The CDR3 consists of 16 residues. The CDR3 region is CASSEGPRAPHYGYTF. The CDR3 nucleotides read TGTGCCAGCAGTGAAGGTCCGCGGGCTCCACATTACGGCTACACCTTC.

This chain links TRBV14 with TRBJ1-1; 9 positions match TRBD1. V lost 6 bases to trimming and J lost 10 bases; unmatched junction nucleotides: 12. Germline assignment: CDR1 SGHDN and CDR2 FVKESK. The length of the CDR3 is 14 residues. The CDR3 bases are TGTGCCAGCAGTGACTCTGGACAGGGGTTAGGAGCTTTCTTT. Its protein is CASSDSGQGLGAFF.

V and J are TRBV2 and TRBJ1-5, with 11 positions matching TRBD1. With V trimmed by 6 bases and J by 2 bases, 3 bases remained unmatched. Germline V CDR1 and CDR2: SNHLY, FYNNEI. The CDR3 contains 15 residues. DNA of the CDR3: TGTGCCAGCAGGTCGGACAGGGGGCGCAATCAGCCCCAGCATTTT. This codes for CASRSDRGRNQPQHF. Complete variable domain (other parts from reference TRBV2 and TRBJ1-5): EPEVTQTPSHQVTQMGQEVILRCVPISNHLYFYWYRQILGQKVEFLVSFYNNEISEKSEIFDDQFSVERPDGSNFTLKIRSTKLEDSAMYFCASRSDRGRNQPQHFGDGTRLSIL.

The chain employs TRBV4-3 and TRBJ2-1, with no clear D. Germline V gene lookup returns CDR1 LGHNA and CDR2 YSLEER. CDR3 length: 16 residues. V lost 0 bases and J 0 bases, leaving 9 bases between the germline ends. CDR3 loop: CASSQETHSSYNEQFF. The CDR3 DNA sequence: TGCGCCAGCAGCCAAGAAACGCATAGCTCCTACAATGAGCAGTTCTTC.

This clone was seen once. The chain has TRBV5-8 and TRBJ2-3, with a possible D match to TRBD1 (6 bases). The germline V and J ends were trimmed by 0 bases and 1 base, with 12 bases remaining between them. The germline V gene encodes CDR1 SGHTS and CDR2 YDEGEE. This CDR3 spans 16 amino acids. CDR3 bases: TGTGCCAGCAGCTTGGGTGGGGGCATGGGCACAGATACGCAGTATTTT. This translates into CASSLGGGMGTDTQYF.

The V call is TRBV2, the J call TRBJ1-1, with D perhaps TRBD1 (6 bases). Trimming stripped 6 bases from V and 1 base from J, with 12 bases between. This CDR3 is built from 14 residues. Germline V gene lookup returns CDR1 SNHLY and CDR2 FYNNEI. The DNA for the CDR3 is TGTGCCAGCAGCTTGGGACAAACGAACACTGAAGCTTTCTTT. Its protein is CASSLGQTNTEAFF. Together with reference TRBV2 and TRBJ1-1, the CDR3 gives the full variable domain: EPEVTQTPSHQVTQMGQEVILRCVPISNHLYFYWYRQILGQKVEFLVSFYNNEISEKSEIFDDQFSVERPDGSNFTLKIRSTKLEDSAMYFCASSLGQTNTEAFFGQGTRLTVV.

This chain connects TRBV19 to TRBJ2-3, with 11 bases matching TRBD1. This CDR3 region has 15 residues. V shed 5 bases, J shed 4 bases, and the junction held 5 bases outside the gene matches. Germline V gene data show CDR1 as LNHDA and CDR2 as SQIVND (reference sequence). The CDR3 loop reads CASSDRDRGSDTQYF. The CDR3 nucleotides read TGTGCCAGTAGTGACAGGGACAGGGGGTCAGATACGCAGTATTTT.

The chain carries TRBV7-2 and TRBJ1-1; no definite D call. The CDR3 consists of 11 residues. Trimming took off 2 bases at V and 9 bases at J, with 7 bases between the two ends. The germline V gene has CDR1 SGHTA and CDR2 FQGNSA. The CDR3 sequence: CASSLISQAFF. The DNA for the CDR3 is TGTGCCAGCAGCTTAATCTCCCAAGCTTTCTTT.

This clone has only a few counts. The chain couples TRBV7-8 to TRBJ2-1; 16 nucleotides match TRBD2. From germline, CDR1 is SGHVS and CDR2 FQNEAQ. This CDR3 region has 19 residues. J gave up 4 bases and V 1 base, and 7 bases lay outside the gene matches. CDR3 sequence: CASSLELGTSGGAYNEQFF. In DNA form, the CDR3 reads TGTGCCAGCAGCTTAGAGCTAGGGACTAGCGGGGGGGCTTACAATGAGCAGTTCTTC.

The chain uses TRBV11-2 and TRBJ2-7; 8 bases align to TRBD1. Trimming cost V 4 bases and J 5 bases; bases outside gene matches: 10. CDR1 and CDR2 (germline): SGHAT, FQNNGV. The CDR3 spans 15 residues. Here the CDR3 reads CASSYPRTGIHEQYF. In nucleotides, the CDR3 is TGTGCCAGCAGCTATCCCCGGACAGGGATCCACGAGCAGTACTTC.